The 26 T cell receptor beta chains presented below share a single source sample, sequenced in a study of long-term antiretroviral therapy in people with HIV. The libraries were made with immunoSEQ v3.0 at survey level. TCRdb's table, derived via immunoSEQ multiplex PCR, lists solely in-frame clones and lacks some. The sample has tens of thousands of clones; roughly nine tenths are singletons. The sample consisted of unsorted PBMCs, taken 1.1 years after starting antiretroviral therapy. The receptors shown here come from a man in his late teens or twenties with HIV.

V is TRBV6-1 and J is TRBJ2-7; 11 bases align to TRBD2. Trimming took 3 bases from V and 2 from J; bases not matched to a gene: 6. This CDR3 has 16 residues. Per the germline V gene, CDR1 is MNHNS and CDR2 is SASEGT. Written as DNA, the CDR3 is TGTGCCAGCAGTGATCCGGGACTAGCGGTACCCTACGAGCAGTACTTC. Protein: CASSDPGLAVPYEQYF.

This clone was seen only once. The chain recombines TRBV7-9 with TRBJ2-1; 14 nucleotides match TRBD2. The CDR3 has 16 amino acids. Per germline, CDR1 SEHNR and CDR2 FQNEAQ (reference sequence). With 4 bases clipped from V and 4 bases from J, the junction kept 3 bases outside the gene matches. This CDR3 is CASSSGLAGGYNEQFF. The CDR3 DNA sequence: TGTGCCAGCAGCTCTGGACTAGCGGGGGGTTACAATGAGCAGTTCTTC.

The CDR3 bases are TGTGCCAGCAGCCAAGAGGGCGCCAACGGATATGGCTACACCTTC. Translated, it gives CASSQEGANGYGYTF. The V gene is TRBV4-2, the J gene TRBJ1-2; D is uncertain. Trimming removed 0 bases at V and 5 bases at J, with 13 bases between. This CDR3 has 15 amino acids. The germline V gene has CDR1 LGHNA and CDR2 YNFKEQ.

The chain has TRBV7-3 and TRBJ2-1; tentative D call: TRBD2 (5 bases). V was shortened by 3 bases and J by 4 bases, with 13 bases between the two germline ends. This CDR3 region has 15 residues. In germline, CDR1 is SGHTA, CDR2 FQGTGA. CDR3 bases: TGTGCCAGCAGCTTTACGGCCGGGGTGTACAATGAGCAGTTCTTC. Its translation: CASSFTAGVYNEQFF.

With respect to this clone: One end of the junction is discordant with germline, which a read error may explain. As DNA, the CDR3 is TGTGCTAGCAGCCCCGGACAGACCTACGAGCAGTACTTC. Protein: CASSPGQTYEQYF. The V call is TRBV7-7, the J call TRBJ2-7; D may be TRBD1 (6 bases). The CDR3 length is 13 residues. The V gene's germline CDR1 is SSHAT and CDR2 FNYEAQ (reference sequence).

The sample holds a few counts of this clone. The rearrangement joins TRBV7-8 to TRBJ1-5; D is possibly TRBD1 (5 bases). Trimming removed 1 base at V and 2 bases at J, with 9 bases between. This CDR3 has 15 amino acids. Germline values: CDR1 SGHVS, CDR2 FQNEAQ. Here the CDR3 DNA reads TGTGCCAGCAGCTTAGTTGGGGGAGGCAATCAGCCCCAGCATTTT. Amino acids: CASSLVGGGNQPQHF. The full variable domain, with the rest looked up from reference TRBV7-8 and TRBJ1-5, is GAGVSQSPRYKVAKRGQDVALRCDPISGHVSLFWYQQALGQGPEFLTYFQNEAQLDKSGLPSDRFFAERPEGSVSTLKIQRTQQEDSAVYLCASSLVGGGNQPQHFGDGTRLSIL.

This clone is a singleton in its sample. V and J are TRBV5-1 and TRBJ1-5, with D possibly matching TRBD1 (5 bases). V was clipped by 0 bases and J by 3 bases, with 10 bases between them. CDR1 and CDR2 (germline): SGHRS, YFSETQ. This CDR3 comprises 15 residues. The CDR3 sequence is CASSLVGGDNQPQHF. The CDR3 DNA is TGCGCCAGCAGCTTGGTGGGGGGGGACAATCAGCCCCAGCATTTT.

The genes are TRBV7-6 and TRBJ2-5; 8 nucleotides align to TRBD1. The J segment lost 4 bases and the V segment lost 5 bases, leaving 9 bases of the junction unmatched. CDR3 length: 15 residues. Germline V lookup: CDR1 SGHVS, CDR2 FNYEAQ. The CDR3 loop reads CASSITGGGGETQYF. For the CDR3, the DNA is TGTGCCAGCAGCATTACAGGGGGTGGGGGAGAGACCCAGTACTTC.

The V and J genes are TRBV7-8 and TRBJ1-5, with TRBD1 identical over 9 bases. CDR3 length: 18 residues. Trimming took 1 base from V and 0 from J; bases not matched to a gene: 7. CDR1 and CDR2 from the germline V gene are SGHVS and FQNEAQ. The CDR3: CASSLVDRGDDSNQPQHF. CDR3 DNA: TGTGCCAGCAGCTTAGTGGACAGGGGAGACGATAGCAATCAGCCCCAGCATTTT. Drawing the rest from reference TRBV7-8 and TRBJ1-5, the complete variable domain is GAGVSQSPRYKVAKRGQDVALRCDPISGHVSLFWYQQALGQGPEFLTYFQNEAQLDKSGLPSDRFFAERPEGSVSTLKIQRTQQEDSAVYLCASSLVDRGDDSNQPQHFGDGTRLSIL.

The rearrangement uses TRBV4-3 and TRBJ2-7; 7 bases are shared with TRBD1. Germline loops: CDR1 LGHNA, CDR2 YSLEER. With V trimmed by 0 bases and J by 0 bases, 5 bases remained unmatched. The CDR3 runs to 16 residues. In nucleotides, the CDR3 is TGCGCCAGCAGCCAAGAAGGGACAGAGAGCTCCTACGAGCAGTACTTC. Its protein is CASSQEGTESSYEQYF.

This clone has just one count. Here the CDR3 DNA reads TGTGCCAGCAGCGTAGGTGAGCAGTTCTTC. Its translation: CASSVGEQFF. The V gene is TRBV9, the J gene TRBJ2-1; no clear D gene. The CDR3 has 10 amino acids. V was clipped by 0 bases and J by 9 bases, with 1 base between them. Germline CDR1 reads SGDLS; CDR2 reads YYNGEE.

The chain uses TRBV7-3 and TRBJ2-7; no reliable D call. Germline loops: CDR1 SGHTA, CDR2 FQGTGA. V was cut by 5 bases and J by 1 base, with 6 bases left in between. The CDR3 runs 12 residues. In nucleotides, the CDR3 is TGTGCCAGCAGCCGCCTATCCTACGAGCAGTACTTC. Translated, it gives CASSRLSYEQYF.

In its sample, this clone ranks as medium-sized. The chain combines TRBV21-1 with TRBJ2-7; no DNA check was done on the table's D call, TRBD2. TRBV21-1 is termed a pseudogene. The CDR3 extends over 19 amino acids. In DNA form, the CDR3 reads TGTGCCAGCAGCAAAGAGTCTATCACCGGGACTAGCGTCGGCTACGAGCAGTACTTC. Translation gives CASSKESITGTSVGYEQYF.

The V gene is TRBV5-8, the J gene TRBJ2-7, with D hard to call. CDR1 is SGHTS, CDR2 YDEGEE, per germline. V lost 0 bases, J lost 5 bases, and 6 bases lay in between. The length of the CDR3 is 12 residues. The CDR3 region is CASSLDRHEQYF. CDR3 bases: TGTGCCAGCAGCTTGGATAGGCACGAGCAGTACTTC.

Turning to this clone: One end of the junction varies from germline; a read error may be responsible. V is TRBV6-5 and J is TRBJ1-2; 8 nucleotides align to TRBD1. Per the germline V gene, CDR1 is MNHEY and CDR2 is SVGAGI. This CDR3 is 15 amino acids long. CDR3 DNA: TGTGCCAGCAGTAACCCTCGGACAGGGAACTATGGCCACACCTTC. Translating it yields CASSNPRTGNYGHTF.

The genes are TRBV19 and TRBJ2-2; D is tentatively TRBD1 or TRBD2 (5 bases each). The CDR3 extends over 19 amino acids. The germline V gene encodes CDR1 LNHDA and CDR2 SQIVND (reference sequence). Trimming pared 6 bases from V and 0 bases from J, leaving 23 bases between. The CDR3 coding sequence is TGTGCCAGTAGCGAAACTCCGGGGCGAACCTTCGCGAACACCGGGGAGCTGTTTTTT. This translates into CASSETPGRTFANTGELFF.

This clone has a handful of counts. The chain combines TRBV7-2 with TRBJ1-6; D perhaps matches TRBD1 (6 bases). The CDR3 is made up of 15 amino acids. Germline CDR1 is SGHTA and CDR2 is FQGNSA. V was shortened by 5 bases and J by 10 bases, with 18 bases between the two germline ends. CDR3 sequence reads: CASSLQGPEYSPLHF. The CDR3 DNA reads as TGTGCCAGCAGCCTCCAGGGGCCGGAGTACTCACCCCTCCACTTT. Variable domain in full (rest from reference TRBV7-2 and TRBJ1-6): GAGVSQSPSNKVTEKGKDVELRCDPISGHTALYWYRQSLGQGLEFLIYFQGNSAPDKSGLPSDRFSAERTGGSVSTLTIQRTQQEDSAVYLCASSLQGPEYSPLHFGNGTRLTVT.

The V and J genes are TRBV9 and TRBJ2-7, with D perhaps matching TRBD1 (6 bases). The length of the CDR3 is 14 residues. Germline V gene lookup returns CDR1 SGDLS and CDR2 YYNGEE. The V end was cut by 0 bases, the J end by 5 bases, with 12 bases between. This CDR3 is CASSVGNREHEQYF. The DNA for the CDR3 is TGTGCCAGCAGCGTAGGGAACAGGGAGCACGAGCAGTACTTC.

The rearrangement uses TRBV5-1 and TRBJ2-7; D may be TRBD1 or TRBD2 (5 bases each). Germline CDR1 reads SGHRS; CDR2 reads YFSETQ. The CDR3 is 14 amino acids. Trimming shortened V by 4 bases and J by 0 bases, and 11 bases separated the two germline ends. Here the CDR3 reads CASSPGPSSYEQYF. CDR3 bases: TGCGCCAGCAGCCCGGGACCGAGCTCCTACGAGCAGTACTTC.

The chain carries TRBV11-2 and TRBJ2-2; D is possibly TRBD2 (5 bases). The V end was cut by 6 bases, the J end by 2 bases, with 13 bases between. This CDR3 is built from 15 residues. The germline CDR1 and CDR2 sequences are SGHAT and FQNNGV. Here the CDR3 reads CASSLGNYNTGELFF. DNA for the CDR3: TGTGCCAGCAGTCTCGGGAATTACAACACCGGGGAGCTGTTTTTT.

V usage is TRBV5-1 and J usage is TRBJ2-3; perhaps TRBD2 as D (5 bases). Germline values: CDR1 SGHRS, CDR2 YFSETQ. V lost 0 bases, J lost 1 base, and 6 bases lay in between. There are 14 residues in the CDR3. CDR3 sequence reads: CASSLGRGTDTQYF. The CDR3 DNA follows: TGCGCCAGCAGCTTGGGGCGGGGCACAGATACGCAGTATTTT. Full variable domain (outside the CDR3, taken from reference TRBV5-1 and TRBJ2-3): KAGVTQTPRYLIKTRGQQVTLSCSPISGHRSVSWYQQTPGQGLQFLFEYFSETQRNKGNFPGRFSGRQFSNSRSEMNVSTLELGDSALYLCASSLGRGTDTQYFGPGTRLTVL.

The V and J genes are TRBV6-1 and TRBJ2-7, with D perhaps TRBD2 (6 bases). This CDR3 contains 17 residues. V was clipped by 3 bases and J by 1 base, with 19 bases between them. Germline V gives CDR1 MNHNS, CDR2 SASEGT. This CDR3 is CASSDFHFGGESYEQYF. CDR3 nucleotide sequence: TGTGCCAGCAGTGACTTCCATTTTGGCGGGGAATCCTACGAGCAGTACTTC.

The V gene is TRBV11-2, the J gene TRBJ2-5, with D perhaps matching TRBD1 or TRBD2 (5 bases each). Trimming removed 0 bases at V and 5 bases at J, with 13 bases between. The CDR3 is 15 residues long. CDR1 SGHAT and CDR2 FQNNGV come from the germline V gene. For the CDR3, the DNA is TGTGCCAGCAGCTTAGACCCGGGACCCCGGGAGACCCAGTACTTC. Translating gives CASSLDPGPRETQYF.

This sequence joins TRBV6-1 and TRBJ1-5; D is undetermined. Trimming stripped 6 bases from V and 5 bases from J, with 17 bases between. The germline V gene encodes CDR1 MNHNS and CDR2 SASEGT. The CDR3 loop spans 15 amino acids. The CDR3, as DNA: TGTGCCAGCAGGACCAACTTTTACACAGATCAGCCCCAGCATTTT. Its protein product is CASRTNFYTDQPQHF.

This rearrangement joins TRBV5-1 to TRBJ2-1, with 8 bases lining up with TRBD2. CDR3 length equals 14 residues. Germline-derived CDR1 and CDR2 are SGHRS and YFSETQ. The V gene end was trimmed by 4 bases and the J gene end by 2 bases; junction bases not matched to a gene: 2. Here the CDR3 DNA reads TGCGCCAGCAGCCTTAGCGGGACCTACAATGAGCAGTTCTTC. Its translation: CASSLSGTYNEQFF.

The chain employs TRBV9 and TRBJ2-3, with 8 bases lining up with TRBD2. The CDR3 loop spans 15 amino acids. Germline V CDR1 and CDR2: SGDLS, YYNGEE. Losses at the gene ends were 3 bases for V and 1 base for J; bases not matched to a gene: 4. DNA of the CDR3: TGTGCCAGCAGCGCTCGAGCGGGGGGCACAGATACGCAGTATTTT. Amino acid sequence: CASSARAGGTDTQYF.